This T cell receptor beta chain stems from a study of blood T cell repertoires in COVID-19. Profiled with immunoSEQ multiplex PCR; TCRdb holds only in-frame clones, not every one. The table lists some 250,000 clones, about 88% of them singletons, with more than 4.5% in the top ten. This CDR3 contains 13 residues. V lost 2 bases to trimming and J lost 1 base, with 6 bases between them. The germline V gene has CDR1 SGHTA and CDR2 FQGNSA. Seattle enrolled patients during active infection and tracked them longitudinally. V is TRBV7-2 and J is TRBJ2-7; D uncertain. The sequencing input was peripheral blood. This clonotype was obtained from an older woman with COVID-19, enrolled during active disease. The CDR3 DNA reads as TGTGCCAGCAGCTTACCAAATTCCTACGAGCAGTACTTC. This gives the protein CASSLPNSYEQYF.